This T cell receptor (beta chain) was identified in a study of shared clonotypes between healthy human individuals. Splitting of CD4+ cells produced CD45RA+ naive and CD45RA-negative memory subsets. Study-wide points: About 5% of naive CD4 clonotypes were shared across four donors. It was anticipated that sequencing depth would influence how many clonotypes donors shared.

V lost 10 bases and J lost 5, with 17 bases in between. The CDR3 is 13 amino acids. Germline loops: CDR1 MDHEN, CDR2 SYDVKM. Produced via immunoSEQ multiplex PCR; TCRdb's table is partial and in-frame only. The table has 2,100,000 or so clones, about 94% seen once. As for this clone: Its specificity is unknown.

The V gene is TRBV28, the J gene TRBJ1-1; D is perhaps TRBD1 (5 bases). The material sequenced was naive CD4+ T cells sorted from blood. As to subset: CD45RA+ positively selected. The receptor was isolated from a man aged 18 to 30 in good health. The CDR3 sequence is CATRGGAETEAFF. CDR3 DNA sequence: TGTGCCACCCGAGGAGGGGCGGAAACTGAAGCTTTCTTT.